This T cell receptor (beta chain) was identified in a study of CD8 T cells in ankylosing spondylitis. The CDR3 length is 15 residues. The V gene end was trimmed by 4 bases and the J gene end by 4 bases; junction bases not matched to a gene: 6. Per the germline V gene, CDR1 is LGHDT and CDR2 is YNNKEL (reference sequence). This clonotype was counted many times. Each CDR3 protein is one row after TCRdb ran MiXCR on the 5' RACE reads. This sample has roughly 90,000 distinct CDR3 sequences, with almost 8.5% found just once. Input material: blood, either unsorted or a sorted T cell fraction (not recorded which). The chain joins TRBV3-1 to TRBJ1-5; 8 bases align to TRBD1. This sequence originates from a male donor with ankylosing spondylitis or in good health (not recorded which). CDR3 DNA: TGTGCCAGCAGCCGTGGACAGGGTGTTAATCAGCCCCAGCATTTT. It codes for CASSRGQGVNQPQHF.